This T cell receptor beta chain was identified in a study of blood T cell repertoires in COVID-19. Per the study methods: Reference gene primers were amplified, and this amplification served to estimate nucleated cell counts. Measured with immunoSEQ multiplex PCR; TCRdb has only the in-frame clones, and not every one. V, J and clone size are taken as reported in that table, and D and trimming were inferred from the DNA itself. The sample records about 270,000 clones, roughly 86% being singletons. The J segment lost 4 bases and the V segment lost 3 bases, leaving 17 bases of the junction unmatched. Germline V gives CDR1 SGHRS, CDR2 YFSETQ. This CDR3 is 18 amino acids long.

Sequencing used peripheral blood. The chain couples TRBV5-1 to TRBJ2-3; TRBD2 agrees at 7 bases. This clonotype was obtained from a man aged 40-49 years who had recovered from COVID-19. CDR3 residues: CASSWPLGGGPGADTQYF. Written as DNA, the CDR3 is TGCGCCAGCAGCTGGCCGCTGGGGGGAGGGCCTGGCGCAGATACGCAGTATTTT.